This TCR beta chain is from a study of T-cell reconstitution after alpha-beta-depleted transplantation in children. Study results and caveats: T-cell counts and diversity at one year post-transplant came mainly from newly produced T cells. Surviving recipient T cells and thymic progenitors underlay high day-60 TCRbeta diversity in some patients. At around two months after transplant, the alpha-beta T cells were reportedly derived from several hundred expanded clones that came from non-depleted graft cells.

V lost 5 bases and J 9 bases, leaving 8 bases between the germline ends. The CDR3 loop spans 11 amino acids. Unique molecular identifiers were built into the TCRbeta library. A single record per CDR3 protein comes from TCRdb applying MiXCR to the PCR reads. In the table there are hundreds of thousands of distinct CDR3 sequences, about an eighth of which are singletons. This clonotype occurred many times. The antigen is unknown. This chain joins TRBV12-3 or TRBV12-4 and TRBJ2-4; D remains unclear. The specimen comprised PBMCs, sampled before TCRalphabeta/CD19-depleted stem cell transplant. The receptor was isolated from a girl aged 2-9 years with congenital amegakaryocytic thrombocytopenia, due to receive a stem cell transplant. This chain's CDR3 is CASSLKVIQYF. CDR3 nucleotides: TGTGCCAGCAGTCTTAAGGTCATTCAGTACTTC.